The 14 T cell receptor beta chains below all came from one sample that was sequenced in a study of blood T cell repertoires in COVID-19. Here immunoSEQ multiplex PCR was the method, and the copy in TCRdb shows in-frame clones only, minus some. This table has about 200,000 clones, 85% appearing once. Sequenced sample: peripheral blood. These receptors all come from a woman between 65 and 79 years old with COVID-19, enrolled during active disease.

The rearrangement uses TRBV7-9 and TRBJ2-3; D gene ambiguous. The CDR3 runs 14 residues. Germline assignment: CDR1 SEHNR and CDR2 FQNEAQ (reference sequence). V was shortened by 5 bases and J by 0 bases, with 9 bases between the two germline ends. The DNA of the CDR3 is TGTGCCAGCAGCCCTTTGAGTAGCACAGATACGCAGTATTTT. This sequence encodes CASSPLSSTDTQYF.

The chain recombines TRBV23-1 with TRBJ2-7, with a tentative D call TRBD1 (6 bases). TRBV23-1 is identified as an open reading frame with a role that is uncertain. This CDR3 region has 13 residues. The V end lost 7 bases, the J end lost 6 bases, and 16 bases lay between the germline ends. The CDR3 DNA reads TGCGCCAGCACCCTTAACAGGGATGGCGAGCAGTACTTC. Encoded protein: CASTLNRDGEQYF.

The chain joins TRBV21-1 to TRBJ1-6; whether TRBD1, the table's D call, matches the DNA was not checked. TRBV21-1 is noted as a pseudogene. There are 15 residues in the CDR3. This CDR3 reads CASSSPSRDRVPLHF. In nucleotides, the CDR3 is TGTGCCAGCAGCTCCCCCTCCCGGGACAGGGTTCCCCTCCACTTT.

This clone has just one count. V and J are TRBV5-4 and TRBJ2-7; unclear D gene. The V end was cut by 0 bases, the J end by 2 bases, with 12 bases between. The CDR3 loop spans 15 amino acids. The germline V gene encodes CDR1 SGHNT and CDR2 YYREEE (reference sequence). The CDR3 region has the DNA TGTGCCAGCAGCTTGGCCCCAGGTGCGACCTACGAGCAGTACTTC. This codes for CASSLAPGATYEQYF.

This clone occurred once. The chain uses TRBV5-4 and TRBJ2-3; D is perhaps TRBD2 (5 bases). V lost 3 bases and J 6 bases, leaving 11 bases between the germline ends. In germline, CDR1 is SGHNT, CDR2 YYREEE (reference sequence). This CDR3 has 13 residues. DNA of the CDR3: TGTGCCAGCAGCTCAATACAGCGGGATACGCAGTATTTT. It encodes CASSSIQRDTQYF. Complete variable domain (other parts from reference TRBV5-4 and TRBJ2-3): ETGVTQSPTHLIKTRGQQVTLRCSSQSGHNTVSWYQQALGQGPQFIFQYYREEENGRGNFPPRFSGLQFPNYSSELNVNALELDDSALYLCASSSIQRDTQYFGPGTRLTVL.

The chain links TRBV7-9 to TRBJ1-2, with unresolved D. The CDR3 has 14 amino acids. The germline V and J ends were trimmed by 2 bases and 7 bases, with 14 bases remaining between them. Germline values: CDR1 SEHNR, CDR2 FQNEAQ (reference sequence). CDR3: CASSLSQRASGYTF. The CDR3 DNA reads as TGTGCCAGCAGCTTAAGTCAGCGGGCGAGTGGCTACACCTTC.

Regarding this clone: The sample holds other DNA sequences that translate to the same CDR3. V and J are TRBV7-2 and TRBJ1-5; D is perhaps TRBD1 (6 bases). The CDR3 has 15 amino acids. Germline assignment: CDR1 SGHTA and CDR2 FQGNSA. The V end was cut by 5 bases, the J end by 3 bases, with 14 bases between. CDR3 in DNA: TGTGCCAGCAGCCCCAGGGGAGGGTCCAATCAGCCCCAGCATTTT. Protein product: CASSPRGGSNQPQHF.

The rearrangement joins TRBV27 to TRBJ1-1, with D perhaps matching TRBD1 (5 bases). The CDR3 length is 15 residues. The germline gives CDR1 MNHEY, CDR2 SMNVEV (reference sequence). With 2 bases removed from V and 5 bases from J, the gap between germline ends came to 15 bases. The CDR3 DNA follows: TGTGCCAGCAGTTTAGGGCCAGGGCGGGGAACTGAAGCTTTCTTT. This sequence encodes CASSLGPGRGTEAFF.

This chain joins TRBV27 and TRBJ1-2; 8 bases match TRBD1. J was trimmed by 5 bases and V by 5 bases; bases with no gene match: 10. Looked up from germline, CDR1 is MNHEY and CDR2 is SMNVEV (reference sequence). The CDR3 runs 15 residues. This chain's CDR3 is CASSQGQGSWYGYTF. CDR3 coding DNA: TGTGCCAGCAGTCAAGGACAGGGATCGTGGTATGGCTACACCTTC.

In DNA form, the CDR3 reads TGTGCCATCAGTGGTGCTAGCGGGGGGCCCGAGCAGTTCTTC. Encoded protein: CAISGASGGPEQFF. This chain uses TRBV10-3 with TRBJ2-1; 11 bases are a match to TRBD2. The CDR3 extends over 14 amino acids. Germline values: CDR1 ENHRY, CDR2 SYGVKD. V lost 4 bases and J lost 10; bases outside the gene matches: 6.

The V call is TRBV11-3, the J call TRBJ1-2; tentatively, D is TRBD1 (5 bases). Trimming removed 1 base at V and 14 bases at J, with 14 bases between. CDR3 size: 12 residues. CDR1 and CDR2 from the germline V gene are SGHNT and YENEEA. The CDR3 region is CASSLVRGGRTF. For the CDR3, the DNA is TGTGCCAGCAGCTTAGTGCGGGGCGGTAGGACCTTC.

V and J are TRBV7-3 and TRBJ2-1, with 10 bases matching TRBD1. CDR1 and CDR2 (germline): SGHTA, FQGTGA. Trimming removed 2 bases from V and 3 bases from J; junction bases left unmatched: 10. This CDR3 contains 18 residues. This CDR3 reads CASSLVSTGTGVYNEQFF. The CDR3 coding sequence is TGTGCCAGCAGCTTAGTCTCAACCGGGACAGGGGTCTACAATGAGCAGTTCTTC.

The chain has TRBV7-2 and TRBJ1-2; D not certain. V was trimmed by 1 base and J by 4 bases, leaving 10 bases between them. The CDR3 totals 14 residues. Germline V CDR1 and CDR2: SGHTA, FQGNSA. CDR3 residues: CASSLVSYSYGYTF. The CDR3 DNA is TGTGCCAGCAGCTTAGTTTCCTATAGCTATGGCTACACCTTC. Full variable domain (rest looked up from reference TRBV7-2 and TRBJ1-2): GAGVSQSPSNKVTEKGKDVELRCDPISGHTALYWYRQSLGQGLEFLIYFQGNSAPDKSGLPSDRFSAERTGGSVSTLTIQRTQQEDSAVYLCASSLVSYSYGYTFGSGTRLTVV.

The chain employs TRBV9 and TRBJ2-5; 11 bases line up with TRBD1. The V gene end was trimmed by 0 bases and the J gene end by 5 bases; junction bases not matched to a gene: 6. The CDR3 extends over 16 amino acids. CDR1 and CDR2 (germline): SGDLS, YYNGEE. The CDR3 DNA follows: TGTGCCAGCAGCGTAGGCGGACAGGGGGCATGGGAGACCCAGTACTTC. It translates to CASSVGGQGAWETQYF. Complete variable domain (other parts from reference TRBV9 and TRBJ2-5): DSGVTQTPKHLITATGQRVTLRCSPRSGDLSVYWYQQSLDQGLQFLIQYYNGEERAKGNILERFSAQQFPDLHSELNLSSLELGDSALYFCASSVGGQGAWETQYFGPGTRLLVL.